The sequence of this TCR beta chain was determined in a study of blood T cell repertoires in COVID-19. Background on the study: The origin of the acute and convalescent COVID-19 samples was the United States, Italy and Spain. Nucleic acid was either cDNA or gDNA, and it came from T cells, B-cell-depleted T cells, or PBMCs.

The study drew participants aged about 18 to 95 years from some 23 US areas. For recovered donors of Cohort 3, there were two negative PCRs, clearance, or symptom resolution. TCRdb's copy holds only in-frame clones and misses some; the assay was immunoSEQ multiplex PCR. The data hold about 320,000 clones, with over 75% observed a single time. This CDR3 is built from 13 residues. V was cut by 6 bases and J by 4 bases, with 12 bases left in between. Germline loops: CDR1 KGHSH, CDR2 LQKENI. V usage is TRBV18 and J usage is TRBJ1-2; D may be TRBD1 (5 bases). What was sequenced was PBMCs or T cells enriched from blood (not recorded which). This clonotype was obtained from a woman under 30 who had recovered from COVID-19. In nucleotides, the CDR3 is TGTGCCAGCTCTCCGGAAGGGGCCTATGGCTACACCTTC. It encodes CASSPEGAYGYTF. Looking up the rest from reference TRBV18 and TRBJ1-2 gives the full variable domain: NAGVMQNPRHLVRRRGQEARLRCSPMKGHSHVYWYRQLPEEGLKFMVYLQKENIIDESGMPKERFSAEFPKEGPSILRIQQVVRGDSAAYFCASSPEGAYGYTFGSGTRLTVV.